The 25 T cell receptor beta chains below come from one sample, sequenced in a study of early T cells in non-severe SARS-CoV-2 infection. One entry per CDR3 protein, called by TCRdb with MiXCR from the 5' RACE reads. The sample has about 83,000 distinct CDR3 sequences, roughly 13% seen once. The specimen sequenced was whole blood. The receptor source for this set is an adult who was a healthcare worker with PCR-confirmed SARS-CoV-2 infection or an uninfected control (not recorded which).

Concerning this clonotype itself: A read error may account for a junction end that differs from germline. The rearrangement joins TRBV20-1 to TRBJ2-4; D is perhaps TRBD1 (6 bases). Germline CDR1 reads DFQATT; CDR2 reads SNEGSKA (reference sequence). The CDR3 runs to 14 residues. CDR3 nucleotide sequence: TGCAGTGCGGACAGCCGCCAAGCCGAAAACATTCAGTACTTC. Its translation is CSADSRQAENIQYF.

The chain links TRBV12-3 or TRBV12-4 to TRBJ2-7; tentative D call: TRBD1 (7 bases). V was shortened by 6 bases and J by 6 bases, with 24 bases between the two germline ends. The CDR3 is 16 amino acids. The CDR3 DNA is TGTGCCAGCAGCGGGGGAACGGACAGGTTCGGCGTCGAGCAGTACTTC. Protein: CASSGGTDRFGVEQYF.

The genes are TRBV19 and TRBJ1-5, with D possibly being TRBD1 (5 bases). The CDR3 is 15 residues long. Trimming removed 8 bases from V and 5 bases from J, with 19 bases in between. Germline CDR1 LNHDA, CDR2 SQIVND (reference sequence). In DNA form, the CDR3 reads TGTGCCAGTGGGGGGTCCGCTTCGGGAGATCAGCCCCAGCATTTT. Translation: CASGGSASGDQPQHF.

This clonotype has just a few counts. The chain joins TRBV7-2 to TRBJ1-2; D is unresolved. Looked up from germline, CDR1 is SGHTA and CDR2 is FQGNSA. V shed 2 bases and J shed 4 bases, with 14 bases lying between them. The CDR3 covers 15 residues. The CDR3 DNA is TGTGCCAGCAGCTTATCGGCCGACGCAAGCTATGGCTACACCTTC. This sequence encodes CASSLSADASYGYTF.

The chain joins TRBV29-1 to TRBJ2-7; D may correspond to TRBD1 or TRBD2 (5 bases each). V lost 3 bases and J lost 5, with 8 bases in between. The CDR3 has 11 amino acids. The germline CDR1 and CDR2 sequences are SQVTM and ANQGSEA. CDR3 nucleotide sequence: TGCAGCGTTGACCGGGGCGACGAGCAGTACTTC. Protein product: CSVDRGDEQYF.

This clonotype was observed many times. This sequence joins TRBV6-1 and TRBJ2-3; TRBD2 matches 7 bases. CDR3 length equals 17 residues. Looked up from germline, CDR1 is MNHNS and CDR2 is SASEGT. V dropped 2 bases and J dropped 2; count of bases not matched to a gene: 10. The CDR3, as DNA: TGTGCCAGCAGTGAATGGCCCTGGACTAGTCCCACAGATACGCAGTATTTT. Amino acids: CASSEWPWTSPTDTQYF.

This clonotype was detected a few times. The V and J genes are TRBV7-2 and TRBJ2-7; D perhaps matches TRBD2 (6 bases). Germline CDR1 and CDR2: SGHTA and FQGNSA. The CDR3 loop spans 14 amino acids. Trimming stripped 5 bases from V and 2 bases from J, with 13 bases between. DNA of the CDR3: TGTGCCAGCAGCCTCCGGGACTTCGCCTACGAGCAGTACTTC. This gives the protein CASSLRDFAYEQYF.

The sample holds many counts of this clonotype. This chain joins TRBV7-9 and TRBJ2-7; maybe TRBD2 (5 bases). With 5 bases removed from V and 2 bases from J, the gap between germline ends came to 16 bases. This CDR3 has 15 amino acids. The germline V gene encodes CDR1 SEHNR and CDR2 FQNEAQ (reference sequence). CDR3 in DNA: TGTGCCAGCAGCGCGGACTTAGCAGGCACCTACGAGCAGTACTTC. Amino acid sequence: CASSADLAGTYEQYF.

This clonotype has ten or more counts. The chain carries TRBV15 and TRBJ1-5; D is undetermined. The CDR3 spans 14 residues. V was clipped by 1 base and J by 2 bases, with 6 bases between them. From germline, CDR1 is LNHNV and CDR2 YYDKDF (reference sequence). This chain's CDR3 is CATSRGEGNQPQHF. In DNA form, the CDR3 reads TGTGCCACCAGCAGAGGGGAGGGCAATCAGCCCCAGCATTTT. The whole variable domain, remainder taken from reference TRBV15 and TRBJ1-5, is DAMVIQNPRYQVTQFGKPVTLSCSQTLNHNVMYWYQQKSSQAPKLLFHYYDKDFNNEADTPDNFQSRRPNTSFCFLDIRSPGLGDTAMYLCATSRGEGNQPQHFGDGTRLSIL.

In its sample, this clonotype was seen many times. The chain carries TRBV20-1 and TRBJ1-1, with D perhaps TRBD1 (5 bases). The CDR3 covers 14 residues. The V gene's germline CDR1 is DFQATT and CDR2 SNEGSKA (reference sequence). The ends were cut back, 6 bases at V and 6 bases at J, with 20 bases in the middle. CDR3 bases: TGCAGTGCCGAGCCCCCGGAGGGGTACTCTGAAGCTTTCTTT. Amino acid sequence: CSAEPPEGYSEAFF.

This clonotype came up many times. V is TRBV12-3 or TRBV12-4 and J is TRBJ1-2; TRBD1 aligns across 9 bases. The CDR3 is made up of 14 amino acids. Losses at the gene ends were 3 bases for V and 7 bases for J; bases not matched to a gene: 6. The CDR3 DNA reads TGTGCCAGCAGTTTTTGGGACAGGGTCGGTGGCTACACCTTC. It specifies CASSFWDRVGGYTF.

Many counts were recorded for this clonotype. The chain combines TRBV5-1 with TRBJ1-1; D call uncertain. Germline CDR1 SGHRS, CDR2 YFSETQ. V shed 4 bases and J shed 3 bases, with 13 bases lying between them. The CDR3 is 14 residues long. The CDR3 DNA is TGCGCCAGCAGCAGGCTAGTGTCGGACACTGAAGCTTTCTTT. This encodes CASSRLVSDTEAFF.

This clonotype occurred a few times. J is TRBJ2-2 and V is TRBV6-6; 9 bases are shared with TRBD1. V gave up 4 bases and J gave up 6 bases; unmatched junction bases: 6. In germline, CDR1 is MNHNY, CDR2 SVGAGI (reference sequence). The CDR3 sequence is 15 residues long. This CDR3 reads CASSFGQGLSGELFF. In nucleotides, the CDR3 is TGTGCCAGCAGTTTTGGACAGGGGTTGTCCGGGGAGCTGTTTTTT.

The chain has TRBV20-1 and TRBJ2-7; tentative D call: TRBD2 (6 bases). V lost 3 bases and J 0 bases, leaving 12 bases between the germline ends. Per the germline V gene, CDR1 is DFQATT and CDR2 is SNEGSKA (reference sequence). This CDR3 comprises 14 residues. In DNA, the CDR3 is TGCAGTGCTAGGGCTGGGGGGAACTCCTACGAGCAGTACTTC. This gives the protein CSARAGGNSYEQYF.

Many counts were recorded for this clonotype. The chain uses TRBV19 and TRBJ2-1; D may be TRBD2 (5 bases). The CDR3 sequence is 12 residues long. The germline CDR1 and CDR2 sequences are LNHDA and SQIVND (reference sequence). V lost 9 bases to trimming and J lost 5 bases, with 11 bases between them. The CDR3: CASRLRNNEQFF. CDR3 sequence (DNA): TGTGCCAGCAGACTAAGAAACAATGAGCAGTTCTTC.

The sample holds a few counts of this clonotype. CDR3 loop: CSARDASGANQPQHF. In DNA, the CDR3 is TGCAGTGCTAGAGACGCCTCGGGCGCCAATCAGCCCCAGCATTTT. The chain combines TRBV20-1 with TRBJ1-5, with D hard to call. Germline CDR1 and CDR2: DFQATT and SNEGSKA (reference sequence). V gave up 0 bases and J gave up 3 bases, with 12 bases separating them. This CDR3 spans 15 amino acids.

The chain is built from TRBV11-2 and TRBJ1-2; D may be TRBD1 (5 bases). V was pared by 1 base and J by 3 bases, with 12 bases between. The CDR3 sequence is 15 residues long. Germline CDR1 reads SGHAT; CDR2 reads FQNNGV. The CDR3 is CASSLALDSYYGYTF. CDR3 nucleotide sequence: TGTGCCAGCAGCTTAGCCCTCGACAGTTACTATGGCTACACCTTC.

This clonotype was seen more than once but under ten times. The chain combines TRBV29-1 with TRBJ1-2; D unresolved. Germline loops: CDR1 SQVTM, CDR2 ANQGSEA. The CDR3 is made up of 15 amino acids. The V end lost 4 bases, the J end lost 2 bases, and 17 bases lay between the germline ends. CDR3 nucleotide sequence: TGCAGCGTTGCCCCGCTAGACGGCTTGAACTATGGCTACACCTTC. Protein sequence: CSVAPLDGLNYGYTF.

This clonotype showed up many times. CDR3 amino acids: CASSPGRENGYTF. DNA for the CDR3: TGTGCCAGCTCACCCGGCAGGGAGAATGGCTACACCTTC. The chain links TRBV18 to TRBJ1-2; D possibly corresponds to TRBD1 (5 bases). The CDR3 has 13 amino acids. The germline gives CDR1 KGHSH, CDR2 LQKENI. V lost 3 bases, J lost 6 bases, and 11 bases lay in between.

This clonotype has just a few counts. The rearrangement uses TRBV19 and TRBJ1-2; D call uncertain. The CDR3 sequence is 13 residues long. Germline CDR1 reads LNHDA; CDR2 reads SQIVND (reference sequence). V lost 7 bases and J 2 bases, leaving 11 bases between the germline ends. The CDR3 bases are TGTGCCAGTACCTTGACGGACAACTATGGCTACACCTTC. As protein: CASTLTDNYGYTF.

This clonotype has ten or more counts. The chain joins TRBV11-2 to TRBJ2-1; TRBD1 matches at 7 bases. The CDR3 length is 18 residues. Germline V gene data show CDR1 as SGHAT and CDR2 as FQNNGV. J gave up 0 bases and V 7 bases, and 15 bases lay outside the gene matches. The CDR3 protein is CASTSGTALDSSYNEQFF. The DNA for the CDR3 is TGTGCCAGCACATCCGGGACAGCCCTTGATAGCTCCTACAATGAGCAGTTCTTC.

This clonotype was seen repeatedly, ten times or more. This chain links TRBV11-2 with TRBJ1-5, with D unclear. V was shortened by 5 bases and J by 9 bases, with 11 bases between the two germline ends. This CDR3 comprises 12 residues. Germline loops: CDR1 SGHAT, CDR2 FQNNGV. CDR3 in amino acids: CASSHQVGPQHF. The CDR3 DNA reads TGTGCCAGCAGCCATCAGGTCGGGCCCCAGCATTTT.

In its sample, this clonotype was seen many times. A junction end diverges from the germline sequence, so it may reflect a read error. The chain uses TRBV10-1 and TRBJ2-6, with no clear D. The CDR3 consists of 12 residues. Germline assignment: CDR1 WNHNN and CDR2 SYGVQD (reference sequence). The CDR3 is CASSSGANVLTF. The CDR3 nucleotides read TGTGCCAGCAGCTCTGGGGCCAACGTCCTGACTTTC.

The chain recombines TRBV3-1 with TRBJ1-3; D ambiguous. CDR1 and CDR2 (germline): LGHDT, YNNKEL (reference sequence). V dropped 4 bases and J dropped 3 bases, with 13 bases sitting between them. This CDR3 is 15 amino acids long. The CDR3 bases are TGTGCCAGCAGCCCCCGAAGCAACCTTGGAAACACCATATATTTT. It yields the protein CASSPRSNLGNTIYF. The full variable domain, with the rest looked up from reference TRBV3-1 and TRBJ1-3, is DTAVSQTPKYLVTQMGNDKSIKCEQNLGHDTMYWYKQDSKKFLKIMFSYNNKELIINETVPNRFSPKSPDKAHLNLHINSLELGDSAVYFCASSPRSNLGNTIYFGEGSWLTVV.

This clonotype appeared many times. The chain links TRBV7-2 to TRBJ2-1; D gene unclear. This CDR3 comprises 14 residues. The germline CDR1 and CDR2 sequences are SGHTA and FQGNSA. Between the trimmed V and J ends, which lost 1 base and 6 bases, there was a span of 10 bases. The DNA for the CDR3 is TGTGCCAGCAGCTTAGTTGAGGACCTCAATGAGCAGTTCTTC. It codes for CASSLVEDLNEQFF.